These 13 T cell receptor beta chains were all obtained from the same sample, sequenced in a study of blood T cell repertoires in COVID-19. Here immunoSEQ multiplex PCR was the method, and the copy in TCRdb shows in-frame clones only, minus some. The table records 75,000 to 100,000 clones, roughly 91% of them present only once. The specimen sequenced was peripheral blood. The origin of the receptors is a woman aged 80 or over with acute or convalescent COVID-19.

This clone was seen a few times. CDR3 coding DNA: TGCGCCAGCAGTGAGGATTTAACAGGGAATGGCTACACCTTC. The encoded protein is CASSEDLTGNGYTF. The V call is TRBV10-1, the J call TRBJ1-2; D is perhaps TRBD1 (6 bases). Trimming took 2 bases from V and 6 from J, leaving 13 bases between them. Germline V CDR1 and CDR2: WNHNN, SYGVQD (reference sequence). This CDR3 is built from 14 residues.

This clone was counted a few times. The genes are TRBV19 and TRBJ1-5; 7 nucleotides line up with TRBD1. Looked up from germline, CDR1 is LNHDA and CDR2 is SQIVND (reference sequence). The ends lost 3 bases at V and 7 bases at J; junction bases unmatched: 9. This CDR3 spans 15 amino acids. The CDR3 DNA sequence: TGTGCCAGTAGTATCCTCGACAGGGAGGCCCAGCCCCAGCATTTT. Its translation: CASSILDREAQPQHF.

This clone has more than one count but fewer than ten. The chain combines TRBV4-3 with TRBJ2-7, with 13 bases matching TRBD2. This CDR3 is built from 15 residues. V was clipped by 0 bases and J by 7 bases; unmatched bases: 3. Germline loops: CDR1 LGHNA, CDR2 YSLEER. This CDR3 is CASSQETSGGWEQYF. DNA for the CDR3: TGCGCCAGCAGCCAAGAGACTAGCGGGGGGTGGGAGCAGTACTTC.

This clone was picked up a small number of times. V gene TRBV5-4 combines with J gene TRBJ1-2; TRBD1 matches at 9 bases. The CDR3 runs to 15 residues. Germline assignment: CDR1 SGHNT and CDR2 YYREEE (reference sequence). After removal of 10 bases from V and 7 bases from J, the junction contained 17 bases not matched to a gene. The DNA for the CDR3 is TGTGCCGCCCAGGAGGGGGGGACAGGGTCGATTGGCTACACCTTC. It translates to CAAQEGGTGSIGYTF.

V gene TRBV25-1 combines with J gene TRBJ2-1, with D unresolved. The germline gives CDR1 MGHDK, CDR2 SYGVNS. V lost 6 bases and J 8 bases, leaving 11 bases between the germline ends. The CDR3 has 12 residues. CDR3 DNA sequence: TGTGCCAGCAGCGTGGGCCCTTATGAGCAGTTCTTC. Its translation is CASSVGPYEQFF.

The chain joins TRBV4-2 to TRBJ2-3, with 12 bases lining up with TRBD1. With V trimmed by 1 base and J by 6 bases, 5 bases remained unmatched. The germline V gene has CDR1 LGHNA and CDR2 YNFKEQ. CDR3 length equals 16 residues. CDR3 loop: CASSQAGTGGADTQYF. DNA for the CDR3: TGTGCCAGCAGCCAAGCTGGGACAGGGGGCGCGGATACGCAGTATTTT.

This clone was found once. The V and J genes are TRBV11-2 and TRBJ1-2; maybe TRBD1 (5 bases). Germline CDR1 SGHAT, CDR2 FQNNGV. With 4 bases removed from V and 7 bases from J, the gap between germline ends came to 10 bases. The CDR3 is 12 amino acids. In nucleotides, the CDR3 is TGTGCCAGCAGCTGGGGCCCCCTTGGCTACACCTTC. Amino acid sequence: CASSWGPLGYTF.

V gene TRBV7-2 combines with J gene TRBJ1-2; D uncertain. From germline, CDR1 is SGHTA and CDR2 FQGNSA. CDR3 length equals 15 residues. The V gene lost 3 bases and the J gene lost 4 bases, with 15 bases spanning the gap. The CDR3 DNA reads as TGTGCCAGCAGCTTCGGTATGAACCTACTCTATGGCTACACCTTC. Its protein is CASSFGMNLLYGYTF.

This rearrangement joins TRBV6-5 to TRBJ1-1; 7 positions match TRBD1. This CDR3 has 14 residues. The junction had 15 bases not matched to a gene; V was cut back by 6 bases and J by 11 bases. CDR1 is MNHEY and CDR2 is SVGAGI in the germline V gene. The CDR3 reads CASRSSTRQGEAFF. Written as DNA, the CDR3 is TGTGCCAGCAGATCCTCGACTAGACAGGGTGAGGCTTTCTTT.

This clone was recorded only once. The chain has TRBV6-6 and TRBJ1-6; 7 bases are a match to TRBD1. The CDR3 runs to 13 residues. V lost 5 bases to trimming and J lost 13 bases; unmatched junction nucleotides: 8. Germline lookup yields CDR1 MNHNY and CDR2 SVGAGI (reference sequence). The CDR3 sequence: CASSPSGGSPLHF. CDR3 coding DNA: TGTGCCAGCAGTCCCTCAGGGGGATCGCCCCTCCACTTT.

The chain is built from TRBV7-9 and TRBJ2-7, with a possible D match to TRBD2 (6 bases). In germline, CDR1 is SEHNR, CDR2 FQNEAQ (reference sequence). The ends were cut back, 1 base at V and 1 base at J, with 14 bases in the middle. The CDR3 is made up of 16 amino acids. CDR3 in DNA: TGTGCCAGCAGCTTAGTAGGGCAGGAGGGATCCTACGAGCAGTACTTC. Its protein is CASSLVGQEGSYEQYF. Looking up the rest from reference TRBV7-9 and TRBJ2-7 gives the full variable domain: DTGVSQNPRHKITKRGQNVTFRCDPISEHNRLYWYRQTLGQGPEFLTYFQNEAQLEKSRLLSDRFSAERPKGSFSTLEIQRTEQGDSAMYLCASSLVGQEGSYEQYFGPGTRLTVT.

As concerns this clone: A junction end diverges from the germline sequence, so it may reflect a read error. The chain links TRBV19 to TRBJ2-5, with 10 bases that match TRBD1. CDR3 length: 15 amino acids. CDR1 is LNHDA, CDR2 SQIVND, per germline (reference sequence). The CDR3 sequence: CASSMGQGIQEAQYF. Written as DNA, the CDR3 is TGTGCCAGTAGTATGGGACAGGGGATCCAAGAGGCCCAGTACTTC.

This clone appeared a few times. The V gene is TRBV19, the J gene TRBJ1-5; 10 bases agree with TRBD1. V lost 5 bases to trimming and J lost 7 bases; unmatched junction nucleotides: 11. This CDR3 is 16 amino acids long. Germline V lookup: CDR1 LNHDA, CDR2 SQIVND (reference sequence). This CDR3 is CASSPQGGTGDQPQHF. Written as DNA, the CDR3 is TGTGCCAGTAGTCCCCAAGGGGGGACAGGGGACCAGCCCCAGCATTTT.